Detailed here is one TCR beta chain. V lost 5 bases to trimming and J lost 4 bases, with 20 bases between them. The CDR3 has 16 residues. Germline V CDR1 and CDR2: SEHNR, FQNEAQ (reference sequence). This sample was included in a study of control samples from healthy donors and cancer patients. TCRdb's copy holds only in-frame clones and misses some; the assay was immunoSEQ multiplex PCR. Of about 94,000 clones in the sample, about nine tenths were seen once. The receptor was derived from a woman between 18 and 29 years old in good health. The chain recombines TRBV7-9 with TRBJ1-2, with a weak D call TRBD1 (6 bases). The specimen was blood. The chain's CDR3 is CASSESGQINPYGYTF. The CDR3, as DNA: TGTGCCAGCAGCGAGAGCGGACAGATTAACCCCTATGGCTACACCTTC.